The rows below give T cell receptor beta chains drawn from one sample of a study of blood T cell repertoires in COVID-19. Method: immunoSEQ multiplex PCR; TCRdb's copy keeps in-frame clones and lacks some. Found here are 150,000 to 250,000 clones, 94% of them singletons; the top ten hold 0.76%. The sample consisted of peripheral blood. Source of these receptors: a man aged 25-45 years with COVID-19, enrolled during active disease. The CDR3 runs from the conserved cysteine through the conserved F or W. Each record gives: clone size, J gene, V gene, D gene, CDR3 protein, CDR3 DNA. The D gene is left open where the match is weak. Clone size is shown for a subset of rows, as once, few, many or a class of expanded clone.

-,TRBJ2-7,TRBV4-1,TRBD1,CASRLGQGSLYEQYF,TGCGCCAGCAGACTCGGACAGGGGAGTTTGTACGAGCAGTACTTC
-,TRBJ2-1,TRBV6-5,-,CASSYRPGIKYNEQFF,TGTGCCAGCAGTTACCGCCCCGGGATTAAATACAATGAGCAGTTCTTC
-,TRBJ1-2,TRBV4-1,TRBD1,CASSPGQAGYGYTF,TGCGCCAGCAGCCCCGGACAGGCGGGATATGGCTACACCTTC
-,TRBJ2-1,TRBV6-5,-,CASSYGQDNEQFF,TGTGCCAGCAGTTATGGGCAGGACAATGAGCAGTTCTTC
-,TRBJ2-4,TRBV10-1,TRBD1,CASSDGEQGALLYF,TGCGCCAGCAGTGACGGGGAACAGGGGGCTCTTTTGTACTTC
once,TRBJ2-4,TRBV6-2/TRBV6-3,TRBD2,CASSYLGTSGGAKNIQYF,TGTGCCAGCAGTTACTTAGGGACTAGCGGGGGGGCCAAGAACATTCAGTACTTC
-,TRBJ1-5,TRBV30,-,CAWSVLGQGYSNQPQHF,TGTGCCTGGAGTGTACTGGGGCAGGGATATAGCAATCAGCCCCAGCATTTT
-,TRBJ1-2,TRBV10-2,TRBD1,CASSAGTGGNYGYTF,TGCGCCAGCAGCGCCGGGACAGGGGGCAACTATGGCTACACCTTC
once,TRBJ1-4,TRBV5-1,-,CASSLVGATNEKLFF,TGCGCCAGCAGCTTGGTGGGGGCTACTAATGAAAAACTGTTTTTT
-,TRBJ2-7,TRBV5-1,TRBD1,CASSPDRGRYEQYF,TGCGCCAGCAGCCCGGACAGGGGGAGGTACGAGCAGTACTTC
-,TRBJ1-3,TRBV7-2,TRBD1,CASSLAAGGLSGNTIYF,TGTGCCAGCAGCTTAGCGGCAGGGGGCTTGTCTGGAAACACCATATATTTT
-,TRBJ1-4,TRBV6-5,-,CASRQSATNEKLFF,TGTGCCAGCAGGCAGTCCGCAACTAATGAAAAACTGTTTTTT
-,TRBJ1-2,TRBV13,-,CASSPIGYYGYTF,TGTGCCAGCAGCCCAATCGGTTACTATGGCTACACCTTC
-,TRBJ1-3,TRBV19,-,CASSPSRGYSGNTIYF,TGTGCCAGTAGTCCCTCCCGAGGATACTCTGGAAACACCATATATTTT
-,TRBJ2-3,TRBV3-1/TRBV3-2,TRBD2,CASSRRLAGGVRLITDTQYF,TGTGCCAGCAGCCGCCGACTAGCGGGGGGCGTCAGGCTAATCACAGATACGCAGTATTTT
-,TRBJ1-6,TRBV7-6,TRBD1,CASSLTGGSSYNSPLHF,TGTGCCAGCAGCCTTACAGGGGGCAGTTCCTATAATTCACCCCTCCACTTT
-,TRBJ2-7,TRBV6-1,TRBD1,CASSETYRDSSYEQYF,TGTGCCAGCAGTGAAACCTACCGGGACAGCTCCTACGAGCAGTACTTC
-,TRBJ1-1,TRBV18,TRBD1,CASSPQGKSEAFF,TGTGCCAGCTCCCCACAGGGGAAGAGTGAAGCTTTCTTT
once,TRBJ1-6,TRBV4-1,TRBD1,CASSQVEGANNSPLHF,TGCGCCAGCAGCCAAGTCGAGGGGGCGAATAATTCACCCCTCCACTTT
once,TRBJ2-2,TRBV3-1/TRBV3-2,-,CASSQSWEAGELFF,TGTGCCAGCAGCCAATCATGGGAGGCCGGGGAGCTGTTTTTT
-,TRBJ1-5,TRBV19,-,CASSEQGNDNQPQHF,TGTGCCAGTAGTGAACAGGGTAATGACAATCAGCCCCAGCATTTT
-,TRBJ1-4,TRBV5-4,-,CASSRGLDNEKLFF,TGTGCCAGCAGCCGGGGACTGGATAATGAAAAACTGTTTTTT
-,TRBJ1-1,TRBV19,-,CASSIGGLASTEAFF,TGTGCCAGTAGTATAGGGGGCTTGGCCAGCACTGAAGCTTTCTTT
-,TRBJ1-2,TRBV12-3/TRBV12-4,-,CASRPFAAYGYTF,TGTGCCAGCAGGCCATTCGCGGCCTATGGCTACACCTTC
-,TRBJ1-6,TRBV19,TRBD1,CASTDRGGSPLHF,TGTGCCAGTACTGACAGGGGAGGCTCACCCCTCCACTTT
-,TRBJ2-7,TRBV6-1,-,CASSDTGSYEQYF,TGTGCCAGCAGTGACACAGGGTCCTACGAGCAGTACTTC